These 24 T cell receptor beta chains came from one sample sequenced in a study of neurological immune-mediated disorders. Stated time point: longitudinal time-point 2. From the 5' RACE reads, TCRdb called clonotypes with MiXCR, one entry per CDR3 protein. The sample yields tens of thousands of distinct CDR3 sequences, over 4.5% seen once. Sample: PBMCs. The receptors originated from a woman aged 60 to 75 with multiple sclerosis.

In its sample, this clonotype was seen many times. CDR3 bases: TGCGCCAGCAGCTTGGCGCGGGGTCCAGGACAGACCCAGTACTTC. Translation: CASSLARGPGQTQYF. The J gene is TRBJ2-5, the V gene TRBV5-1; possible D gene TRBD2, 6 bases. The V and J ends lost 0 bases and 6 bases respectively, with 15 bases between them. Germline CDR1 is SGHRS and CDR2 is YFSETQ. The CDR3 runs 15 residues.

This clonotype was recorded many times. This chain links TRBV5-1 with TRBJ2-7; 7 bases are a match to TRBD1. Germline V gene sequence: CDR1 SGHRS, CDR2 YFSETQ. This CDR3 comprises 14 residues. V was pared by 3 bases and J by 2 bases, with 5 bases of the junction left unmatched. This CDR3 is CASSSGTVAYEQYF. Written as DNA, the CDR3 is TGCGCCAGCAGCTCCGGGACAGTAGCCTACGAGCAGTACTTC.

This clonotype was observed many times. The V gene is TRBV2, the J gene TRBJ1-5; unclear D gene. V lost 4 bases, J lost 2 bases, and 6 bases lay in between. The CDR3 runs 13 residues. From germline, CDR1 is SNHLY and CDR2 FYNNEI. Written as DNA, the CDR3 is TGTGCCAGCAGTGTCGACGGCAATCAGCCCCAGCATTTT. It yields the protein CASSVDGNQPQHF.

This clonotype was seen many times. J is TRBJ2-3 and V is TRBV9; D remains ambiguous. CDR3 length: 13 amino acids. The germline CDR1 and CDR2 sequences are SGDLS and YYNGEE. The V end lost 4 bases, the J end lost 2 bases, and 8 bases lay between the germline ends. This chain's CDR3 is CASSPRITDTQYF. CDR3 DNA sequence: TGTGCCAGCAGCCCGAGGATCACAGATACGCAGTATTTT.

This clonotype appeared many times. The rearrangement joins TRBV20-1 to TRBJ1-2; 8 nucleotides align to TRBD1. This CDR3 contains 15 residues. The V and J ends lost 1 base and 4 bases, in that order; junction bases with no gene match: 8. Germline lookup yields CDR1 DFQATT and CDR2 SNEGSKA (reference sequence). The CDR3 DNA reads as TGCAGTGCTAGAGTTGCCGGGACAGGAGGCTATGGCTACACCTTC. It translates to CSARVAGTGGYGYTF.

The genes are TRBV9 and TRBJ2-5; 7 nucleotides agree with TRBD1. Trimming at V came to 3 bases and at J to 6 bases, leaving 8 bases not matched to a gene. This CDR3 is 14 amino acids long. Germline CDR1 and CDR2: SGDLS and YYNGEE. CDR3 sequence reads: CASSGRTRGKTQYF. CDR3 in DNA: TGTGCCAGCAGCGGCAGGACCAGGGGGAAGACCCAGTACTTC.

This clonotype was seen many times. The CDR3 sequence: CASNLFVGNTIYF. In DNA, the CDR3 is TGTGCCAGCAATTTGTTCGTAGGAAACACCATATATTTT. The chain couples TRBV2 to TRBJ1-3; D gene ambiguous. Germline-derived CDR1 and CDR2 are SNHLY and FYNNEI. V gave up 7 bases and J gave up 4 bases, with 11 bases separating them. The CDR3 has 13 amino acids. The whole variable domain, filled in from reference TRBV2 and TRBJ1-3, reads EPEVTQTPSHQVTQMGQEVILRCVPISNHLYFYWYRQILGQKVEFLVSFYNNEISEKSEIFDDQFSVERPDGSNFTLKIRSTKLEDSAMYFCASNLFVGNTIYFGEGSWLTVV.

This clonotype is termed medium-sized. The CDR3 here is CASSSASSGDGYTF. The CDR3 bases are TGCGCCAGCAGCTCCGCCTCTTCAGGGGATGGCTACACCTTC. The V and J genes are TRBV5-1 and TRBJ1-2; D may be TRBD1 (6 bases). Trimming took off 3 bases at V and 6 bases at J, with 15 bases between the two ends. CDR1 is SGHRS and CDR2 is YFSETQ in the germline V gene. CDR3 length: 14 residues.

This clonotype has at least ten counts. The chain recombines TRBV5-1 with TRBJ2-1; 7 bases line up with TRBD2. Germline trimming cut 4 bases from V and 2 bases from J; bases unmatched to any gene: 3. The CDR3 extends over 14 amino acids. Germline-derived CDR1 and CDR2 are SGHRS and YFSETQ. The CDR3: CASSGGGAYNEQFF. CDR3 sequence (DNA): TGCGCCAGCAGCGGTGGGGGGGCCTACAATGAGCAGTTCTTC. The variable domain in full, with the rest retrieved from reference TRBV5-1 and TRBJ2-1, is KAGVTQTPRYLIKTRGQQVTLSCSPISGHRSVSWYQQTPGQGLQFLFEYFSETQRNKGNFPGRFSGRQFSNSRSEMNVSTLELGDSALYLCASSGGGAYNEQFFGPGTRLTVL.

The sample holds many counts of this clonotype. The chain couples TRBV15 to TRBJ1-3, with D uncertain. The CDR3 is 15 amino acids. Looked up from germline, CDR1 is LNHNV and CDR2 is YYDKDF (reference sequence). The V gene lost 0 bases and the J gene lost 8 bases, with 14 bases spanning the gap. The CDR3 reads CATSRDLNSADTIYF. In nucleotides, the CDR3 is TGTGCCACCAGCAGAGATCTGAATTCCGCGGACACCATATATTTT.

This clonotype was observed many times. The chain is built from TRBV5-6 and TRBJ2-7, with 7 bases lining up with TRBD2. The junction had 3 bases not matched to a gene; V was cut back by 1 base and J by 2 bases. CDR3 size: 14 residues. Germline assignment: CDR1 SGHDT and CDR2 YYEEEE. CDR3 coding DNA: TGTGCCAGCAGCTTGCACGGGACTACCTACGAGCAGTACTTC. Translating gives CASSLHGTTYEQYF.

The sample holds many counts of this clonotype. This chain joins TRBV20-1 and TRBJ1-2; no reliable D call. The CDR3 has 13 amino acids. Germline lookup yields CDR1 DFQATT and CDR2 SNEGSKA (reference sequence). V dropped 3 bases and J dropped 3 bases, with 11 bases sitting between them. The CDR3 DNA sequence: TGCAGTGCTAGTTCGGTTAATTACTATGGCTACACCTTC. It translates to CSASSVNYYGYTF.

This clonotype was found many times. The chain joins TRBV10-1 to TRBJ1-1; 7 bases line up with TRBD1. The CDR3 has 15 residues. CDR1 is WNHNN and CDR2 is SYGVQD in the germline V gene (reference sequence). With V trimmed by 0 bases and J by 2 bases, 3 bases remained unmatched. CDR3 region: CASSESNRGNTEAFF. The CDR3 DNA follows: TGCGCCAGCAGTGAGTCCAACAGGGGAAACACTGAAGCTTTCTTT.

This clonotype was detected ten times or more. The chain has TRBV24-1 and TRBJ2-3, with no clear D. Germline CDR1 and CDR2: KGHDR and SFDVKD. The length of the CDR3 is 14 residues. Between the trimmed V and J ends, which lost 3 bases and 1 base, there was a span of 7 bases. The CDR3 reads CATSDLRGTDTQYF. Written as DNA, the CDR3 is TGTGCCACCAGTGATCTCCGGGGCACAGATACGCAGTATTTT.

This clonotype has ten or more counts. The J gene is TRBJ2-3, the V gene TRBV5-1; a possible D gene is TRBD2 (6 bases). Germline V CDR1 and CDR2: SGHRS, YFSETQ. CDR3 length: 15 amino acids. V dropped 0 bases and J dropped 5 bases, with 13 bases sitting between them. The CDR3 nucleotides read TGCGCCAGCAGCTTGGCCGCGGGGTTGGGAGATACGCAGTATTTT. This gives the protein CASSLAAGLGDTQYF. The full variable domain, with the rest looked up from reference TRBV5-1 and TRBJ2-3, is KAGVTQTPRYLIKTRGQQVTLSCSPISGHRSVSWYQQTPGQGLQFLFEYFSETQRNKGNFPGRFSGRQFSNSRSEMNVSTLELGDSALYLCASSLAAGLGDTQYFGPGTRLTVL.

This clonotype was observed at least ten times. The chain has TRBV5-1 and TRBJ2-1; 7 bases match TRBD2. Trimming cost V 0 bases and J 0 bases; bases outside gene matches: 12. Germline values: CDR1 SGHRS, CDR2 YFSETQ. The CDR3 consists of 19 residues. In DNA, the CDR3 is TGCGCCAGCAGCTTGGCTGCGCGGGGGACCTTTAGCTCCTACAATGAGCAGTTCTTC. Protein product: CASSLAARGTFSSYNEQFF. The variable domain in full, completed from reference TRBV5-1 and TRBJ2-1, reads KAGVTQTPRYLIKTRGQQVTLSCSPISGHRSVSWYQQTPGQGLQFLFEYFSETQRNKGNFPGRFSGRQFSNSRSEMNVSTLELGDSALYLCASSLAARGTFSSYNEQFFGPGTRLTVL.

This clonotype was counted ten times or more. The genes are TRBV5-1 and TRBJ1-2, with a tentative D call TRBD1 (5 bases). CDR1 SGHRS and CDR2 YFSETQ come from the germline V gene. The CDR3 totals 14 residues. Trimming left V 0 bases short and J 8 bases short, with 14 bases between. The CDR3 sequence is CASSLDRSLSGYTF. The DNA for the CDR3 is TGCGCCAGCAGCTTGGACAGGTCCTTAAGCGGCTACACCTTC.

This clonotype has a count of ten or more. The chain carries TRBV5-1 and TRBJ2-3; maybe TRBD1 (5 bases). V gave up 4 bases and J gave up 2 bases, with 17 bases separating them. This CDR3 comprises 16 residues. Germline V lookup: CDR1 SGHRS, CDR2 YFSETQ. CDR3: CASSPRQLGPTDTQYF. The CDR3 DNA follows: TGCGCCAGCAGCCCGAGACAATTGGGGCCCACAGATACGCAGTATTTT.

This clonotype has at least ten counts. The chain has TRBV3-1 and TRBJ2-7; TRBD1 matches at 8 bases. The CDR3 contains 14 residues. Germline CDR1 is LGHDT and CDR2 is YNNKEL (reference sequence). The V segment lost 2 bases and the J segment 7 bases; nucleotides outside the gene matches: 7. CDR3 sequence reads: CASSQLQGAGEQYF. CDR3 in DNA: TGTGCCAGCAGCCAACTGCAGGGGGCGGGAGAGCAGTACTTC.

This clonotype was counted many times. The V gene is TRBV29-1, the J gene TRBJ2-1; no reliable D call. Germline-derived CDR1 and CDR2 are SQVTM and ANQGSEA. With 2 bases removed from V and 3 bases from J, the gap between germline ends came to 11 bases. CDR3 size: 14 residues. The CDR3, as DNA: TGCAGCGTTGAAAGTCCCCGTAACTACAATGAGCAGTTCTTC. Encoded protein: CSVESPRNYNEQFF.

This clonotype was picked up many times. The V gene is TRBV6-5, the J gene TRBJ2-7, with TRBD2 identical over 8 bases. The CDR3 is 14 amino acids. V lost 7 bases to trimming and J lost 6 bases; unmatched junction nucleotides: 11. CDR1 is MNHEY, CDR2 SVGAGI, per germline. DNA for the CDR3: TGTGCCAGCACCGGGGGGGTCGCCAGGGGCGAGCAGTACTTC. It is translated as CASTGGVARGEQYF.

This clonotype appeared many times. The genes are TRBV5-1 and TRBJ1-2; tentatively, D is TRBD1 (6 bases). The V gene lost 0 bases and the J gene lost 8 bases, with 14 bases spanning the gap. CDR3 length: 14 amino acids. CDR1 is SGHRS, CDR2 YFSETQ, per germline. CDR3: CASSLELDSTGYTF. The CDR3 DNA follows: TGCGCCAGCAGCTTGGAACTGGACAGCACCGGCTACACCTTC.

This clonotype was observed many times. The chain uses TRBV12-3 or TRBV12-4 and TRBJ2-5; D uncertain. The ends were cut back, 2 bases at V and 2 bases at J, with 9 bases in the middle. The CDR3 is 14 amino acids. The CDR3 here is CASSLLGLQETQYF. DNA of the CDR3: TGTGCCAGCAGTTTATTGGGGTTACAAGAGACCCAGTACTTC.

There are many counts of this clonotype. DNA of the CDR3: TGTGCCAGCAGCCTGGAGGGTGGTGGCGAGCAGTACTTC. This gives the protein CASSLEGGGEQYF. This chain joins TRBV7-9 and TRBJ2-7, with a possible D match to TRBD2 (6 bases). CDR1 and CDR2 from the germline V gene are SEHNR and FQNEAQ (reference sequence). The CDR3 runs 13 residues. Between the trimmed V and J ends, which lost 5 bases and 6 bases, there was a span of 14 bases.